A selection of T cell receptor beta chains follows, all from one sample in a study of blood T cells in healthy people across ages. TCRdb independently ran MiXCR on the 5' RACE reads; one entry per CDR3 protein. The sample yields 580,000 or so distinct CDR3 sequences, roughly 43% seen once. The specimen sequenced was blood. Every receptor here comes from a man of 80 years or more in good health. Both conserved end residues are part of each CDR3. Fields, in order: clone size, D gene, J gene, V gene, CDR3 DNA, CDR3 protein. D genes are given only for firm matches. Size values are once, few and many counts, or a class for expanded clones, and some rows have none.

few | TRBD1 | TRBJ2-1 | TRBV5-1 | TGCGCCAGCAGCGCCAGGGGGAATGGTAATGAGCAGTTCTTC | CASSARGNGNEQFF
NA | NA | TRBJ2-7 | TRBV20-1 | TGCAGTGCTAGATGGGGGAGAAGGGAGGAGCAGTACTTC | CSARWGRREEQYF
NA | NA | TRBJ2-1 | TRBV15 | TGTGCCACCAGCAGAGATCGGGGAACAGTCTCCTACAATGAGCAGTTCTTC | CATSRDRGTVSYNEQFF
once | TRBD2 | TRBJ2-7 | TRBV5-1 | TGCGCCAGCAGCTTGGGTCTATCGGCTAGCGGTTGGGACGAGCAGTACTTC | CASSLGLSASGWDEQYF
many | TRBD2 | TRBJ2-7 | TRBV6-5 | TGTGCCAGCAGTTACTCGGTCACTAGCGGATCCTACGAGCAGTACTTC | CASSYSVTSGSYEQYF
NA | TRBD2 | TRBJ2-1 | TRBV15 | TGTGCCACCAGCAGAGAGGTTAGCGGGAGCTTCCACAATGAGCAGTTCTTC | CATSREVSGSFHNEQFF
few | TRBD1 | TRBJ2-1 | TRBV2 | TGTGCCAGCAGGGGACAGGGGAACAATGAGCAGTTCTTC | CASRGQGNNEQFF
NA | NA | TRBJ2-1 | TRBV9 | TGTGCCAGCAGTGATACAGGGACCTACAATGAGCAGTTCTTC | CASSDTGTYNEQFF
NA | NA | TRBJ2-7 | TRBV12-3/TRBV12-4 | TGTGCCAGCAGTTTGTTTGGTCCAACCTACGAGCAGTACTTC | CASSLFGPTYEQYF
NA | TRBD2 | TRBJ2-2 | TRBV20-1 | TGCAGTGCTAGAGATTGGACTAGCGGGGACACCGGGGAGCTGTTTTTT | CSARDWTSGDTGELFF
few | NA | TRBJ2-5 | TRBV12-3/TRBV12-4 | TGTGCCAGTAATACAGGGAATGGGGCACAAGAGACCCAGTACTTC | CASNTGNGAQETQYF
NA | TRBD1 | TRBJ2-3 | TRBV7-2 | TGTGCCAGCAGCTTTCAGGGGGCAGATACGCAGTATTTT | CASSFQGADTQYF
NA | NA | TRBJ2-7 | TRBV20-1 | TGCAGTGCTAGAGATGGTAACGAGCAGTACTTC | CSARDGNEQYF
NA | TRBD2 | TRBJ2-1 | TRBV11-1 | TGTGCCAGCAGCTACGGACTAGCGGGAGGAGGAGAGCAGTTCTTC | CASSYGLAGGGEQFF
NA | TRBD2 | TRBJ2-7 | TRBV7-2 | TGTGCCAGCAGCTTCTCGACTAGCGGGAACTACGAGCAGTACTTC | CASSFSTSGNYEQYF
few | NA | TRBJ2-1 | TRBV9 | TGTGCCAGCAGCGTAAAGGACGCCGCGGGATGGGTCAATGAGCAGTTCTTC | CASSVKDAAGWVNEQFF
NA | NA | TRBJ1-5 | TRBV25-1 | TGTGCCAGCAGTACGGGGGGAGGAGGAGGACAGCCCCAGCATTTT | CASSTGGGGGQPQHF
few | NA | TRBJ2-5 | TRBV20-1 | TGCAGTGCTTGCGGACACCAAGAGACCCAGTACTTC | CSACGHQETQYF
NA | NA | TRBJ2-3 | TRBV28 | TGTGCCAGCAACCCCCATTCTTTGTATACGCAGTATTTT | CASNPHSLYTQYF
NA | NA | TRBJ2-7 | TRBV19 | TGTGCCAGTAGTCCCCACAGGGTGGACGAGCAGTACTTC | CASSPHRVDEQYF
NA | TRBD1 | TRBJ2-7 | TRBV5-1 | TGCGCCAGCAGCAAAACCGGGACAGGGAACTACGAGCAGTACTTC | CASSKTGTGNYEQYF
NA | NA | TRBJ2-1 | TRBV6-2/TRBV6-3 | TGTGCCAGCAGTTACTTGGCGGGAAGCCCCAACCCGAGCTCCTACAATGAGCAGTTCTTC | CASSYLAGSPNPSSYNEQFF
few | NA | TRBJ2-4 | TRBV11-2 | TGTGCCAGCAGCTTAGGTCCCAGAATAGCCAAAAACATTCAGTACTTC | CASSLGPRIAKNIQYF
NA | NA | TRBJ2-3 | TRBV20-1 | TGCAGTGCTACGGAGCTCGGGGATACGCAGTATTTT | CSATELGDTQYF
many | TRBD1 | TRBJ2-3 | TRBV6-5 | TGTGCCAGCAGACCCGGACAGGGCTTAATCACAGACACGCAGTATTTT | CASRPGQGLITDTQYF
few | NA | TRBJ2-1 | TRBV7-3 | TGTGCCAGCAGCTTAACGTTCGGCAGCTCCTACAATGAGCAGTTCTTC | CASSLTFGSSYNEQFF
NA | TRBD2 | TRBJ2-7 | TRBV20-1 | TGCAGTGCTAGAGTACGGACTAGTGGGAGAGCCGAGCAGTACTTC | CSARVRTSGRAEQYF
many | TRBD1 | TRBJ2-3 | TRBV6-5 | TGTGCCAGCAGTTCCCTCAGGACAGGGGACCGCACAGATACGCAGTATTTT | CASSSLRTGDRTDTQYF
NA | NA | TRBJ1-3 | TRBV7-2 | TGTGCCAGCAGCTGGGGGACGGAGTCTGGAAACACCATATATTTT | CASSWGTESGNTIYF
few | NA | TRBJ2-5 | TRBV12-3/TRBV12-4 | TGTGCCAGCAGCAACCTCGGAGAGACCCAGTACTTC | CASSNLGETQYF
NA | TRBD1 | TRBJ1-6 | TRBV20-1 | TGCAGTGCTAACCGTGGACAGGGTTTGGGTTCACCCCTCCACTTT | CSANRGQGLGSPLHF
NA | NA | TRBJ1-4 | TRBV3-1 | TGTGCCAGCAGCCAAGGTCGGCTACGTAATGAAAAACTGTTTTTT | CASSQGRLRNEKLFF
few | TRBD2 | TRBJ2-1 | TRBV28 | TGTGCCAGCAGTCGAACCGGACTAGCGGGAGTCAATGAGCAGTTCTTC | CASSRTGLAGVNEQFF
NA | TRBD2 | TRBJ2-1 | TRBV4-2 | TGTGCCAGCAGCCAAGATCCCCTTTTGGGGACTAGCGGAGCCAGGAATGAGCAGTTCTTC | CASSQDPLLGTSGARNEQFF
NA | NA | TRBJ1-1 | TRBV7-2 | TGTGCCAACAGCCTACTTGTGGGGGTAAACACTGAAGCTTTCTTT | CANSLLVGVNTEAFF
few | TRBD2 | TRBJ2-1 | TRBV4-3 | TGCGCCAGCAGCCAAGATTGGGCGGGAGGGAGCTACAATGAGCAGTTCTTC | CASSQDWAGGSYNEQFF
NA | TRBD2 | TRBJ2-1 | TRBV9 | TGTGCCAGCAGCGTAGAGGCGGGAGGAGTCAATGAGCAGTTCTTC | CASSVEAGGVNEQFF
NA | TRBD2 | TRBJ2-3 | TRBV20-1 | TGCAGTGCTAGAGTCCCGAGCCGGGGGGAGGCCACATATACGCAGTATTTT | CSARVPSRGEATYTQYF
NA | NA | TRBJ2-1 | TRBV7-9 | TGTGCCAGCAGCTCCTCCGTTGGCTCCTACAATGAGCAGTTCTTC | CASSSSVGSYNEQFF
NA | NA | TRBJ1-1 | TRBV18 | TGTGCCAGCTCACCCCTCGACGGGGCCTCGACCGGTGAAGCTTTCTTT | CASSPLDGASTGEAFF
NA | NA | TRBJ2-1 | TRBV20-1 | TGCAGTGCCGAGGGGGTAAAGTCCTACAATGAGCAGTTCTTC | CSAEGVKSYNEQFF
NA | NA | TRBJ2-4 | TRBV20-1 | TGCAGTGCCCCCCGTGGTAGCGGAAACATTCAGTACTTC | CSAPRGSGNIQYF
few | NA | TRBJ2-7 | TRBV28 | TGTGCCAGCACGAACCTTCAGGTATCAGAAGAGCAGTACTTC | CASTNLQVSEEQYF
many | TRBD2 | TRBJ2-3 | TRBV6-6 | TGTGCCAGCAGACCCCGACTAGCGAGCCTCACAGATACGCAGTATTTT | CASRPRLASLTDTQYF
NA | TRBD2 | TRBJ2-5 | TRBV30 | TGTGCCTGGAGCGGAGGGACTAGCGGGCAGACCCAGTACTTC | CAWSGGTSGQTQYF
few | TRBD2 | TRBJ2-3 | TRBV5-1 | TGCGCCAGCAGCTTGGCGACTAGCGGGGATACAGATACGCAGTATTTT | CASSLATSGDTDTQYF
NA | NA | TRBJ1-2 | TRBV28 | TGTGCCAGCAGGTCAGGAGGACCTAACTATGGCTACACCTTC | CASRSGGPNYGYTF
few | TRBD2 | TRBJ2-7 | TRBV20-1 | TGCAGTGCTAGAGATTTCGGAGGACGGGGGACTAGCGGTTCCTACGAGCAGTACTTC | CSARDFGGRGTSGSYEQYF
NA | TRBD2 | TRBJ2-3 | TRBV7-2 | TGTGCCAGCAGCCCCAAGCGGGAGAGCACAGATACGCAGTATTTT | CASSPKRESTDTQYF
NA | TRBD2 | TRBJ2-3 | TRBV28 | TGTGCCAGCAGTTTAGGCGGGAGGGCCATAGATACGCAGTATTTT | CASSLGGRAIDTQYF
NA | NA | TRBJ2-4 | TRBV30 | TGTGCCTGGAACCAGGGCCACATAGGGGAGCAGTACTTC | CAWNQGHIGEQYF
few | TRBD1 | TRBJ1-2 | TRBV5-1 | TGCGCCAGCTCCACTTCGGGACAGGGCGACTATGGCTACACCTTC | CASSTSGQGDYGYTF
NA | NA | TRBJ2-7 | TRBV20-1 | TGCAGTGCTCCGGGGGGCTGGGACTACGAGCAGTACTTC | CSAPGGWDYEQYF
NA | NA | TRBJ2-7 | TRBV29-1 | TGCAGCGTCCGGGGCAGGGCCCCTCCCTCCGAGCAGTACTTC | CSVRGRAPPSEQYF
few | TRBD2 | TRBJ2-7 | TRBV4-1 | TGCGCCAGCAGCCAAGGATTAGCGGGGGACGTCTACGAGCAGTACTTC | CASSQGLAGDVYEQYF
NA | NA | TRBJ2-3 | TRBV11-2 | TGTGCCAGCAGCAGGGGGGGGCCCAGGTTCACAGATACGCAGTATTTT | CASSRGGPRFTDTQYF
NA | TRBD2 | TRBJ2-7 | TRBV10-3 | TGTGCCATCAGCCCCTCCGCGGGAGGAGCCTACGAGCAGTACTTC | CAISPSAGGAYEQYF